This T cell receptor (beta chain) is drawn from a study of T cells in Graves' hyperthyroidism and ophthalmopathy. Study in general: Peripheral blood specimens were obtained at initial diagnosis, prior to any treatment.

Germline V CDR1 and CDR2: SGHRS, YFSETQ. The CDR3 totals 15 residues. J was trimmed by 2 bases and V by 0 bases; bases with no gene match: 3. A note on this clonotype: Its antigen is not identified.

Overall study findings and caveats: Expanded thyroid clonotypes (above 0.001) were mostly also found in blood.

These patients, aged 18 to 65, had recently diagnosed hyperthyroidism lasting under 2 months. The investigators amplified TCR beta CDR3 regions from RNA transcripts. First-round RT-PCR targeting the TCR CDR3 was performed with the HTBI primer set. TCRdb called the multiplex PCR reads again in MiXCR, with one record for every CDR3 protein. The sample includes around 690,000 distinct CDR3 sequences, 17% of them seen just once. The chain is built from TRBV5-1 and TRBJ2-3; 7 bases agree with TRBD2. The specimen sequenced was blood. This TCR came from a man aged 45-65 years with Graves' hyperthyroidism. CDR3 sequence reads: CASSLGSGATDTQYF. As DNA, the CDR3 is TGCGCCAGCAGCTTGGGAAGCGGGGCCACAGATACGCAGTATTTT. Based on the CDR3 plus reference TRBV5-1 and TRBJ2-3, the full variable domain is KAGVTQTPRYLIKTRGQQVTLSCSPISGHRSVSWYQQTPGQGLQFLFEYFSETQRNKGNFPGRFSGRQFSNSRSEMNVSTLELGDSALYLCASSLGSGATDTQYFGPGTRLTVL.